These T cell receptor beta chains were read from a single sample in a study of blood T cell repertoires in COVID-19. The method was immunoSEQ multiplex PCR; TCRdb's version includes in-frame clones alone and lacks a portion of them. The repertoire holds around 270,000 clones, with around 90% as singletons. The sample comprised peripheral blood. These receptors were taken from a man aged 60-69 years who had recovered from COVID-19. The CDR3 runs from the conserved cysteine through the conserved F or W. D genes are given only for firm matches. Expanded clones get a size class; other rows say once, few or many, or leave the size out.

v_call	clone_size	d_call	j_call	cdr3_aa	cdr3_nt
TRBV5-8	.	.	TRBJ1-4	CASSLAGATNEKLFF	TGTGCCAGCAGCTTGGCCGGGGCAACTAATGAAAAACTGTTTTTT
TRBV3-1/TRBV3-2	.	.	TRBJ1-4	CASSQVRGFNEKLFF	TGTGCCAGCAGCCAAGTAAGGGGGTTTAATGAAAAACTGTTTTTT
TRBV12-3/TRBV12-4	.	.	TRBJ1-6	CASSLAAGALHF	TGTGCCAGCAGTTTAGCGGCGGGAGCCCTCCACTTT
TRBV15	.	.	TRBJ2-7	CATSLDQGIGDEQYF	TGTGCCACCAGTTTGGATCAGGGAATTGGCGACGAGCAGTACTTC
TRBV3-1/TRBV3-2	.	TRBD2	TRBJ2-1	CASSQVPGKTSGVIEQFF	TGTGCCAGCAGCCAAGTTCCAGGGAAGACTAGCGGGGTAATTGAGCAGTTCTTC
TRBV7-8	.	.	TRBJ2-7	CASSPDGVSYEQYF	TGTGCCAGCAGCCCCGACGGGGTGTCCTACGAGCAGTACTTC
TRBV7-9	.	.	TRBJ1-5	CASSLGGGSQPQHF	TGTGCCAGCAGCCTTGGGGGGGGGAGTCAGCCCCAGCATTTT
TRBV5-8	.	.	TRBJ2-2	CASSQRLIVTPAGELFF	TGTGCCAGCAGCCAGCGGCTAATTGTCACACCCGCCGGGGAGCTGTTTTTT
TRBV19	.	TRBD1	TRBJ1-4	CASSILAGQGEANEKLFF	TGTGCCAGTAGTATCCTGGCGGGGCAGGGGGAGGCTAATGAAAAACTGTTTTTT
TRBV19	.	TRBD1	TRBJ2-3	CASSSGTGGPDTQYF	TGTGCCAGTAGTTCCGGGACAGGGGGACCAGATACGCAGTATTTT
TRBV6-5	.	.	TRBJ1-5	CASSTTGSNQPQHF	TGTGCCAGCAGCACCACAGGGAGCAATCAGCCCCAGCATTTT
TRBV18	.	.	TRBJ1-6	CASSPIARGYDSPLHF	TGTGCCAGCTCACCGATTGCAAGGGGATATGATTCACCCCTCCACTTT
TRBV24-1	.	TRBD2	TRBJ2-5	CATSEPGLDLQYF	TGTGCCACCAGTGAGCCTGGACTAGATCTCCAGTACTTC
TRBV19	.	.	TRBJ2-2	CASSIKQALNTGELFF	TGTGCCAGTAGTATTAAACAGGCATTGAACACCGGGGAGCTGTTTTTT
TRBV4-2	.	TRBD1	TRBJ1-2	CASSQDRQGIEGYTF	TGTGCCAGCAGCCAAGACCGACAGGGGATAGAAGGCTACACCTTC
TRBV9	.	TRBD2	TRBJ2-7	CASSVDPSGGPNEQYF	TGTGCCAGCAGCGTAGATCCTAGCGGGGGGCCTAACGAGCAGTACTTC
TRBV18	once	.	TRBJ2-1	CASSPPDSRPSYNEQFF	TGTGCCAGCTCACCACCGGACTCTCGTCCCTCCTACAATGAGCAGTTCTTC
TRBV19	.	.	TRBJ2-7	CASSPRGMGQYF	TGTGCCAGTAGTCCTAGAGGGATGGGGCAGTACTTC
TRBV27	.	TRBD2	TRBJ2-5	CASSLSSGGQETQYF	TGTGCCAGCAGTTTGTCCAGCGGGGGACAAGAGACCCAGTACTTC
TRBV9	.	TRBD1	TRBJ1-2	CASSVSRDSKVGYTF	TGTGCCAGCAGCGTAAGCCGGGACAGTAAGGTTGGCTACACCTTC